The 32 T cell receptor beta chains in this list originate from one sample, sequenced in a study of CD8 T cells in ankylosing spondylitis. Overall study results and limits: Ankylosing spondylitis blood seemed to carry a telltale TCR beta motif made of several highly homologous variants.

These receptors have no identified antigens. TCRdb re-derived calls from the 5' RACE reads in MiXCR, one entry per CDR3 protein. In the table there are 75,000 to 95,000 distinct CDR3 sequences, roughly 10% of which are singletons. Sequenced input: blood, either unsorted or a sorted T cell fraction (not recorded which). The receptors were sampled from a male donor with ankylosing spondylitis.

This chain uses TRBV12-3 or TRBV12-4 with TRBJ2-3; 7 nucleotides line up with TRBD1. The ends lost 7 bases at V and 0 bases at J; junction bases unmatched: 7. The CDR3 length is 15 residues. The chain's CDR3 is CASTSGQSSTDTQYF. CDR3 coding DNA: TGTGCCAGCACCTCGGGACAGAGTAGCACAGATACGCAGTATTTT.

This CDR3 is CASSSGGSVFSYEQYF. The CDR3 bases are TGTGCCAGCAGTTCCGGCGGGAGCGTTTTCTCCTACGAGCAGTACTTC. V and J are TRBV12-3 or TRBV12-4 and TRBJ2-7; 7 bases map to TRBD2. The trim removed 4 bases at V and 0 bases at J, leaving 9 bases unmatched. The length of the CDR3 is 16 residues.

This clonotype was picked up many times. The chain combines TRBV12-3 or TRBV12-4 with TRBJ2-2, with TRBD2 identical over 7 bases. The CDR3 loop spans 14 amino acids. With 5 bases clipped from V and 7 bases from J, the junction kept 7 bases outside the gene matches. The CDR3 region is CASSPGTTFGELFF. CDR3 nucleotides: TGTGCCAGCAGTCCCGGGACTACTTTCGGGGAGCTGTTTTTT.

This clonotype appeared a few times. The chain couples TRBV27 to TRBJ1-2; 8 bases align to TRBD1. J gave up 4 bases and V 8 bases, and 12 bases lay outside the gene matches. CDR3 length: 15 amino acids. Germline V gene data show CDR1 as MNHEY and CDR2 as SMNVEV (reference sequence). The chain's CDR3 is CASAPDRVAFYGYTF. CDR3 DNA: TGTGCCAGCGCCCCGGACAGGGTAGCCTTCTATGGCTACACCTTC.

This clonotype was observed many times. The V call is TRBV7-9, the J call TRBJ2-7; D unclear. Trimming stripped 4 bases from V and 2 bases from J, with 12 bases between. This CDR3 region has 14 residues. Germline V gene data show CDR1 as SEHNR and CDR2 as FQNEAQ (reference sequence). This CDR3 reads CASSSRLAPYEQYF. CDR3 nucleotide sequence: TGTGCCAGCAGCTCCCGTCTCGCCCCCTACGAGCAGTACTTC.

This clonotype has a handful of counts. The chain couples TRBV7-2 to TRBJ2-3; 10 nucleotides agree with TRBD2. The CDR3 length is 15 residues. V was clipped by 5 bases and J by 3 bases; unmatched bases: 5. The germline V gene has CDR1 SGHTA and CDR2 FQGNSA. The CDR3 sequence: CASSGTSGVTDTQYF. In DNA form, the CDR3 reads TGTGCCAGCAGCGGAACTAGCGGGGTTACAGATACGCAGTATTTT.

The CDR3 region has the DNA TGCAGCGCCCGGACTAGCGGGAGACACGGTGGCGGGGAGCTGTTTTTT. Translation gives CSARTSGRHGGGELFF. The chain employs TRBV29-1 and TRBJ2-2, with 13 bases that match TRBD2. This CDR3 has 16 amino acids. Germline V gene lookup returns CDR1 SQVTM and CDR2 ANQGSEA. V lost 7 bases to trimming and J lost 7 bases; unmatched junction nucleotides: 12.

This clonotype was recorded at least ten times. The V gene is TRBV7-8, the J gene TRBJ1-3; D might be TRBD1 (5 bases). There are 15 residues in the CDR3. The germline V and J ends were trimmed by 1 base and 4 bases, with 11 bases remaining between them. Per the germline V gene, CDR1 is SGHVS and CDR2 is FQNEAQ. DNA for the CDR3: TGTGCCAGCAGCTTAGAGAGAGGGGCGGGAAACACCATATATTTT. As protein: CASSLERGAGNTIYF.

In its sample, this clonotype was seen many times. The rearrangement joins TRBV12-3 or TRBV12-4 to TRBJ2-3, with a tentative D call TRBD2 (5 bases). The CDR3 sequence is 11 residues long. CDR3 in amino acids: CAEGSTDTQYF. CDR3 DNA: TGTGCAGAGGGAAGCACAGATACGCAGTATTTT.

The chain uses TRBV5-5 and TRBJ2-6, with D perhaps being TRBD1 or TRBD2 (5 bases each). The CDR3 consists of 15 residues. Germline-derived CDR1 and CDR2 are SGHKS and YYEKEE (reference sequence). The ends were cut back, 4 bases at V and 0 bases at J, with 8 bases in the middle. The CDR3 loop is CASSRGVSGANVLTF. As DNA, the CDR3 is TGTGCCAGCAGCAGAGGGGTCTCTGGGGCCAACGTCCTGACTTTC.

This clonotype has only a few counts. The chain is built from TRBV29-1 and TRBJ1-1; 8 positions match TRBD1. V shed 0 bases, J shed 7 bases, and the junction held 10 bases outside the gene matches. CDR1 is SQVTM, CDR2 ANQGSEA, per germline. The CDR3 is made up of 15 amino acids. CDR3 protein: CSVEDRKTGANEAFF. CDR3 coding DNA: TGCAGCGTTGAAGATCGTAAGACAGGGGCTAATGAAGCTTTCTTT. Looking up the rest from reference TRBV29-1 and TRBJ1-1 gives the full variable domain: SAVISQKPSRDICQRGTSLTIQCQVDSQVTMMFWYRQQPGQSLTLIATANQGSEATYESGFVIDKFPISRPNLTFSTLTVSNMSPEDSSIYLCSVEDRKTGANEAFFGQGTRLTVV.

This clonotype occurred a few times. This rearrangement joins TRBV5-6 to TRBJ2-7; no clear D. There are 14 residues in the CDR3. V dropped 3 bases and J dropped 0 bases, with 10 bases sitting between them. The germline V gene encodes CDR1 SGHDT and CDR2 YYEEEE. The CDR3: CASSSQVSSYEQYV. CDR3 bases: TGTGCCAGCAGCTCGCAGGTTAGCTCCTACGAGCAGTACGTC.

This clonotype has ten or more counts. The J gene is TRBJ2-3, the V gene TRBV7-9; 12 bases line up with TRBD2. The length of the CDR3 is 16 residues. V lost 4 bases to trimming and J lost 2 bases; unmatched junction nucleotides: 4. The germline CDR1 and CDR2 sequences are SEHNR and FQNEAQ (reference sequence). CDR3 amino acids: CASSSGLAGFTDTQYF. DNA of the CDR3: TGTGCCAGCAGCTCCGGACTAGCGGGATTCACAGATACGCAGTATTTT. Drawing the rest from reference TRBV7-9 and TRBJ2-3, the complete variable domain is DTGVSQNPRHKITKRGQNVTFRCDPISEHNRLYWYRQTLGQGPEFLTYFQNEAQLEKSRLLSDRFSAERPKGSFSTLEIQRTEQGDSAMYLCASSSGLAGFTDTQYFGPGTRLTVL.

J is TRBJ2-1 and V is TRBV19, with 8 bases fitting TRBD1. The CDR3 has 13 residues. Germline V gene sequence: CDR1 LNHDA, CDR2 SQIVND (reference sequence). V shed 4 bases, J shed 8 bases, and the junction held 4 bases outside the gene matches. The CDR3 DNA sequence: TGTGCCAGTAGTACCGACAGGGGCCATGAGCAGTTCTTC. This gives the protein CASSTDRGHEQFF.

This clonotype was seen a few times. The V call is TRBV12-3 or TRBV12-4, the J call TRBJ1-5; D unresolved. The V and J ends lost 5 bases and 3 bases respectively, with 8 bases between them. There are 13 residues in the CDR3. CDR3: CASSGGSNQPQHF. The CDR3 coding sequence is TGTGCCAGCAGTGGTGGGTCCAATCAGCCCCAGCATTTT.

This clonotype has just a few counts. The chain recombines TRBV5-1 with TRBJ2-7; 10 positions agree with TRBD1. This CDR3 comprises 14 residues. From germline, CDR1 is SGHRS and CDR2 YFSETQ. Trimming took 4 bases from V and 4 from J; bases not matched to a gene: 5. The CDR3 protein is CASSQGQGEYEQYF. CDR3 DNA: TGCGCCAGCAGCCAAGGACAGGGGGAATACGAGCAGTACTTC.

This clonotype has only a few counts. The V and J genes are TRBV6-1 and TRBJ1-3, with TRBD1 matching 12 bases. The CDR3 covers 16 residues. Trimming removed 4 bases from V and 2 bases from J; junction bases left unmatched: 3. Germline V CDR1 and CDR2: MNHNS, SASEGT. CDR3 sequence: CASSAGQGATGNTIYF. CDR3 coding DNA: TGTGCCAGCAGTGCGGGACAGGGGGCAACTGGAAACACCATATATTTT.

This clonotype was observed a handful of times. This chain links TRBV12-5 with TRBJ1-1; no clear D. Germline V gene data show CDR1 as LGHNT and CDR2 as FRNRAP. Trimming shortened V by 4 bases and J by 1 base, and 13 bases separated the two germline ends. The CDR3 is 15 amino acids. DNA for the CDR3: TGTGCTAGTGGTTCGTACCGATGGAGGAACACTGAAGCTTTCTTT. Protein: CASGSYRWRNTEAFF.

The genes are TRBV7-9 and TRBJ2-7; possible D gene TRBD1, 6 bases. The CDR3 totals 14 residues. The V end was cut by 1 base, the J end by 1 base, with 8 bases between. CDR1 SEHNR and CDR2 FQNEAQ come from the germline V gene (reference sequence). Here the CDR3 reads CASSLGDISYEQYV. CDR3 nucleotide sequence: TGTGCCAGCAGCTTAGGGGACATTTCCTACGAGCAGTACGTC.

Only a few counts were recorded for this clonotype. This chain links TRBV20-1 with TRBJ1-2, with 8 bases fitting TRBD1. The CDR3 sequence is 13 residues long. Germline loops: CDR1 DFQATT, CDR2 SNEGSKA (reference sequence). The V gene end was trimmed by 5 bases and the J gene end by 5 bases; junction bases not matched to a gene: 7. CDR3 coding DNA: TGCAGTGCTTACAGGGGGGAAGGGTATGGCTACACCTTC. Residues: CSAYRGEGYGYTF.

This clonotype was observed a few times. The chain carries TRBV5-5 and TRBJ1-5; 7 positions agree with TRBD1. The ends lost 4 bases at V and 0 bases at J; junction bases unmatched: 4. The CDR3 totals 15 residues. CDR1 SGHKS and CDR2 YYEKEE come from the germline V gene (reference sequence). CDR3 protein: CASSNGTASNQPQHF. CDR3 bases: TGTGCCAGCAGCAACGGGACAGCTAGCAATCAGCCCCAGCATTTT.

This clonotype showed up many times. This chain connects TRBV3-1 to TRBJ2-1; D call uncertain. V was trimmed by 1 base and J by 8 bases, leaving 15 bases between them. This CDR3 has 15 amino acids. The V gene's germline CDR1 is LGHDT and CDR2 YNNKEL (reference sequence). Here the CDR3 reads CASSQGFVGSDEQFF. CDR3 bases: TGTGCCAGCAGCCAAGGTTTCGTAGGATCCGATGAGCAGTTCTTC.

This clonotype was detected ten times or more. The chain has TRBV12-3 or TRBV12-4 and TRBJ2-1; 13 bases fit TRBD2. The CDR3 sequence is 15 residues long. Trimming cost V 6 bases and J 3 bases; bases outside gene matches: 2. The CDR3, as DNA: TGTGCCAGCAGACTAGCGGGAGGGAACTACAATGAGCAGTTCTTC. It yields the protein CASRLAGGNYNEQFF.

This rearrangement joins TRBV13 to TRBJ2-1, with TRBD1 matching 8 bases. V was clipped by 4 bases and J by 8 bases; unmatched bases: 16. The CDR3 contains 17 residues. The germline gives CDR1 PRHDT, CDR2 FYEKMQ (reference sequence). The chain's CDR3 is CASSSRVSPQGADEQFF. The CDR3 DNA sequence: TGTGCCAGCAGCTCCCGCGTTAGCCCCCAGGGGGCGGATGAGCAGTTCTTC.

This clonotype was counted many times. The chain has TRBV12-3 or TRBV12-4 and TRBJ2-7, with TRBD2 identical over 13 bases. This CDR3 comprises 13 residues. Losses at the gene ends were 5 bases for V and 10 bases for J; bases not matched to a gene: 5. The CDR3 reads CASSSGLAGVQYF. CDR3 bases: TGTGCCAGCAGTAGCGGACTAGCGGGAGTTCAGTACTTC.

In its sample, this clonotype was seen many times. The chain is built from TRBV7-9 and TRBJ2-7; D gene unclear. The germline V gene has CDR1 SEHNR and CDR2 FQNEAQ (reference sequence). V lost 2 bases, J lost 6 bases, and 8 bases lay in between. The CDR3 is 12 amino acids. The CDR3 DNA is TGTGCCAGCAGCTTACAAGCGTTCGAGCAGTACGTC. This gives the protein CASSLQAFEQYV.

This clonotype was counted many times. The chain carries TRBV6-5 and TRBJ1-1, with D possibly matching TRBD1 (5 bases). V gave up 0 bases and J gave up 6 bases, with 8 bases separating them. Germline CDR1 reads MNHEY; CDR2 reads SVGAGI. CDR3 length: 13 residues. The CDR3 loop is CASSYSRGAEAFF. Here the CDR3 DNA reads TGTGCCAGCAGTTACTCTCGGGGCGCTGAAGCTTTCTTT.

The table lists this clonotype with many counts. V usage is TRBV4-1 and J usage is TRBJ1-2; D not resolved. The CDR3 length is 13 residues. Germline loops: CDR1 MGHRA, CDR2 YSYEKL. The V end lost 6 bases, the J end lost 2 bases, and 10 bases lay between the germline ends. The CDR3 nucleotides read TGCGCCAGCAGTCGACCGGCAAACTATGGCTACACCTTC. Its protein product is CASSRPANYGYTF.

The chain is built from TRBV10-2 and TRBJ2-7, with 11 bases aligning to TRBD2. Trimming removed 2 bases from V and 3 bases from J; junction bases left unmatched: 3. CDR3 length equals 15 residues. Per germline, CDR1 WSHSY and CDR2 SAAADI. The CDR3 coding sequence is TGCGCCAGCAGTGAGGGGGGACTAGCGGTCTACGAGCAGTACTTC. It encodes CASSEGGLAVYEQYF.

The chain has TRBV3-1 and TRBJ1-5; weak D call: TRBD1 (6 bases). Germline V CDR1 and CDR2: LGHDT, YNNKEL (reference sequence). The V end lost 0 bases, the J end lost 9 bases, and 12 bases lay between the germline ends. The CDR3 is 14 amino acids. The CDR3 sequence is CASSQDRGIRPQHF. Written as DNA, the CDR3 is TGTGCCAGCAGCCAAGACAGGGGAATACGGCCCCAGCATTTT.

This clonotype occurred many times. The gene calls are TRBV5-1 and TRBJ2-1; 9 bases are a match to TRBD2. Germline CDR1 reads SGHRS; CDR2 reads YFSETQ. With 0 bases clipped from V and 8 bases from J, the junction kept 9 bases outside the gene matches. The CDR3 loop spans 16 amino acids. The CDR3 here is CASSLAVLAGKDEQFF. In nucleotides, the CDR3 is TGCGCCAGCAGCTTGGCCGTGCTAGCGGGGAAGGATGAGCAGTTCTTC.

This clonotype was detected a few times. This sequence joins TRBV7-9 and TRBJ1-3; D possibly corresponds to TRBD1 (5 bases). Per the germline V gene, CDR1 is SEHNR and CDR2 is FQNEAQ (reference sequence). This CDR3 spans 16 amino acids. V was trimmed by 5 bases and J by 3 bases, leaving 17 bases between them. DNA for the CDR3: TGTGCCAGCAGCCGGCCCCAAGGTGGGGGTGGAAACACCATATATTTT. Protein product: CASSRPQGGGGNTIYF.